The rows below give T cell receptor beta chains drawn from one sample of a study of T cells after yellow fever vaccination. TCRdb re-analysed the 5' RACE reads in MiXCR, keeping a single row per CDR3 protein. The data hold about 630,000 distinct CDR3 sequences, with over 9% observed a single time. The material was PBMCs, obtained on the day of the yellow fever booster vaccination. These receptors were taken from a man between 25 and 39 years old who received the YFV17D yellow fever vaccine. CDR3s include the opening cysteine and the closing phenylalanine or tryptophan. The D gene is left open where the match is weak. Clone size is stated in some rows and not others, as once, few, many or a class when expanded.

v_call: TRBV2; d_call: .; j_call: TRBJ2-2; clone_size: few; cdr3_aa: CASTPRLSNTGELFF; cdr3_nt: TGTGCCAGCACACCCCGGTTGTCGAACACCGGGGAGCTGTTTTTT
v_call: TRBV20-1; d_call: TRBD2; j_call: TRBJ2-7; clone_size: few; cdr3_aa: CSARGIAGTYEQYF; cdr3_nt: TGCAGTGCTAGAGGGATAGCGGGGACCTACGAGCAGTACTTC
v_call: TRBV12-3/TRBV12-4; d_call: TRBD2; j_call: TRBJ2-5; clone_size: .; cdr3_aa: CASSFSLAGPETQYF; cdr3_nt: TGTGCCAGCAGTTTTAGCCTAGCGGGACCAGAGACCCAGTACTTC
v_call: TRBV6-2/TRBV6-3; d_call: TRBD1; j_call: TRBJ2-5; clone_size: .; cdr3_aa: CASRQGLGTQYF; cdr3_nt: TGTGCCAGCAGACAGGGGCTGGGGACCCAGTACTTC
v_call: TRBV11-2; d_call: .; j_call: TRBJ2-5; clone_size: .; cdr3_aa: CASSRLDKGKETQYF; cdr3_nt: TGTGCCAGCAGCCGTCTCGATAAGGGAAAAGAGACCCAGTACTTC
v_call: TRBV13; d_call: .; j_call: TRBJ2-1; clone_size: few; cdr3_aa: CASSLGMRLSNEQFF; cdr3_nt: TGTGCCAGCAGCTTGGGGATGAGGTTGTCGAATGAGCAGTTCTTC
v_call: TRBV29-1; d_call: .; j_call: TRBJ1-2; clone_size: few; cdr3_aa: CSSNRETGGYTF; cdr3_nt: TGCAGCTCTAATCGGGAGACCGGTGGCTACACCTTC
v_call: TRBV27; d_call: .; j_call: TRBJ1-6; clone_size: .; cdr3_aa: CASTRSSYNSPLHF; cdr3_nt: TGTGCCAGCACAAGAAGCTCCTATAATTCACCCCTCCACTTT
v_call: TRBV11-2; d_call: .; j_call: TRBJ2-5; clone_size: few; cdr3_aa: CASSRDFGGLETQYF; cdr3_nt: TGTGCCAGCAGCCGGGACTTTGGGGGTCTTGAGACCCAGTACTTC
v_call: TRBV7-2; d_call: TRBD1; j_call: TRBJ1-6; clone_size: few; cdr3_aa: CASSSRQGGGSPLHF; cdr3_nt: TGTGCCAGCAGCTCAAGACAGGGGGGCGGATCACCCCTCCACTTT
v_call: TRBV5-4; d_call: .; j_call: TRBJ2-4; clone_size: .; cdr3_aa: CASSLAGGGTAKNIQYF; cdr3_nt: TGTGCCAGCAGCTTGGCCGGGGGCGGCACGGCCAAAAACATTCAGTACTTC
v_call: TRBV6-1; d_call: .; j_call: TRBJ2-3; clone_size: few; cdr3_aa: CASRGAGWEFTDTQYF; cdr3_nt: TGTGCCAGCAGGGGGGCAGGTTGGGAGTTCACAGATACGCAGTATTTT
v_call: TRBV20-1; d_call: TRBD1; j_call: TRBJ2-3; clone_size: .; cdr3_aa: CSAIHRDRKYTDTQYF; cdr3_nt: TGCAGTGCTATCCACCGGGACAGAAAATACACAGATACGCAGTATTTT
v_call: TRBV20-1; d_call: TRBD2; j_call: TRBJ2-1; clone_size: few; cdr3_aa: CSATSGTAYNEQFF; cdr3_nt: TGCAGTGCAACCAGCGGGACTGCTTACAATGAGCAGTTCTTC
v_call: TRBV3-1; d_call: TRBD2; j_call: TRBJ2-1; clone_size: few; cdr3_aa: CATAPSGSRGEQFF; cdr3_nt: TGTGCCACAGCCCCTAGCGGGAGTAGGGGTGAGCAGTTCTTC
v_call: TRBV7-2; d_call: TRBD2; j_call: TRBJ2-7; clone_size: .; cdr3_aa: CASSLSRLAGGYEQYF; cdr3_nt: TGTGCCAGCAGCTTATCGCGACTAGCGGGAGGTTACGAGCAGTACTTC
v_call: TRBV20-1; d_call: TRBD1; j_call: TRBJ1-5; clone_size: few; cdr3_aa: CSARLRTGWDQPQHF; cdr3_nt: TGCAGTGCTAGACTTAGGACAGGGTGGGATCAGCCCCAGCATTTT
v_call: TRBV7-2; d_call: .; j_call: TRBJ2-5; clone_size: .; cdr3_aa: CASSFVSKGETPYF; cdr3_nt: TGTGCCAGCAGCTTTGTCTCTAAGGGGGAGACCCCGTACTTC
v_call: TRBV10-2; d_call: TRBD1; j_call: TRBJ1-1; clone_size: .; cdr3_aa: CASSWDREEAFF; cdr3_nt: TGCGCCAGCAGTTGGGACAGGGAAGAAGCTTTCTTT
v_call: TRBV11-2; d_call: TRBD2; j_call: TRBJ2-1; clone_size: .; cdr3_aa: CASSSSRLAAYNEQFF; cdr3_nt: TGTGCCAGCAGCTCATCTCGACTAGCTGCCTACAATGAGCAGTTCTTC
v_call: TRBV7-2; d_call: .; j_call: TRBJ2-7; clone_size: many; cdr3_aa: CASSNRDPTYEQYF; cdr3_nt: TGTGCCAGCAGCAACCGGGACCCAACCTACGAGCAGTACTTC
v_call: TRBV28; d_call: .; j_call: TRBJ1-1; clone_size: few; cdr3_aa: CATGPANTEAFF; cdr3_nt: TGTGCCACTGGACCGGCGAACACTGAAGCTTTCTTT
v_call: TRBV18; d_call: .; j_call: TRBJ2-7; clone_size: .; cdr3_aa: CASSPSRSAAYEQYF; cdr3_nt: TGTGCCAGCTCACCTTCAAGGTCGGCGGCCTACGAGCAGTACTTC